This TCR beta chain was recorded in a study of cytomegalovirus exposure and HLA in healthy donors. Study observations and caveats: There were some public TCRs occurring in many donors, but most TCR sequences were rare. The authors listed about 170 TCR beta chains as cytomegalovirus-associated. Subsequent analysis of the 100 to 150 validation repertoires found a tendency for first-cohort TCR clusters to co-occur.

Trimming cost V 2 bases and J 3 bases, with 11 bases left between them. The CDR3 extends over 14 amino acids. The germline CDR1 and CDR2 sequences are LGHNA and YSLEER. TCRdb's table, derived via immunoSEQ multiplex PCR, lists solely in-frame clones and lacks some. The sample yields 250,000 to 350,000 clones, roughly 89% seen once. In the case of this clone: The antigen is unknown.

From the roughly 110-subject validation cohort, which was separate from the approximately 670-subject first cohort, the donors were drawn. Sequences were obtained from PBMCs. The chain combines TRBV4-3 with TRBJ2-7, with a weak D call TRBD1 (6 bases). The clonotype was recovered from a young woman in good health and CMV-seronegative. In nucleotides, the CDR3 is TGCGCCAGCAGCCAAATTTCCAGGGGCTACGAGCAGTACTTC. The encoded protein is CASSQISRGYEQYF.